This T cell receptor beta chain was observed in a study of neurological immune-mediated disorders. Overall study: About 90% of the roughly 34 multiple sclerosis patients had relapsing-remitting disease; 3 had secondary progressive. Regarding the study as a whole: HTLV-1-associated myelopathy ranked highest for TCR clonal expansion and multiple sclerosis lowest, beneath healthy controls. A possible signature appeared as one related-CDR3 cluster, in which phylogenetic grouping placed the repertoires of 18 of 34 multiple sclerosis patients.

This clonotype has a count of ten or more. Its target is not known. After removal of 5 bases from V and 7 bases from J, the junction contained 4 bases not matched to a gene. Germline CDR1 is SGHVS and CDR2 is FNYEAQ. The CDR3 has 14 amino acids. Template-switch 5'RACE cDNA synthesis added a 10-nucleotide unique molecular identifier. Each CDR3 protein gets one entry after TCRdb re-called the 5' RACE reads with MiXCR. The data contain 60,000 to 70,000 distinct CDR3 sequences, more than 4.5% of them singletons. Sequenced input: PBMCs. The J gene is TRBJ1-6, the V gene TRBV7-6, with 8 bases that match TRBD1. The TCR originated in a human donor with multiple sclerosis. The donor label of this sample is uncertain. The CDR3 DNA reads TGTGCCAGCAGCCCAGGGGGCAGGAATTCACCCCTCCACTTT. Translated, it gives CASSPGGRNSPLHF. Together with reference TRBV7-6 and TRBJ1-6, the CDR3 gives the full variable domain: GAGVSQSPRYKVTKRGQDVALRCDPISGHVSLYWYRQALGQGPEFLTYFNYEAQQDKSGLPNDRFSAERPEGSISTLTIQRTEQRDSAMYRCASSPGGRNSPLHFGNGTRLTVT.